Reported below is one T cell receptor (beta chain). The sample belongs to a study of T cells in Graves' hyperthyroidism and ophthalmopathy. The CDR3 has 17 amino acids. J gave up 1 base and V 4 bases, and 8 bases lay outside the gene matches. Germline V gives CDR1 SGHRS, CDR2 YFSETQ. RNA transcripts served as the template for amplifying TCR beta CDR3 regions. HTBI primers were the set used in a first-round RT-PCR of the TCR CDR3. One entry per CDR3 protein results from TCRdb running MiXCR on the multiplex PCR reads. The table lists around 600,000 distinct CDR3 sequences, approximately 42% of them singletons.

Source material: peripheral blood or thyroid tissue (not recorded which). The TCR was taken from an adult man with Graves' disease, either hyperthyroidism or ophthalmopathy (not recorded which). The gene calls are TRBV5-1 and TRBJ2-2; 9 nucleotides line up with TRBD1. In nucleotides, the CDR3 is TGCGCCAGCAGCGTTACAGGGGGCCCCAGGAACACCGGGGAGCTGTTTTTT. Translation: CASSVTGGPRNTGELFF.